This TCR beta chain was identified during a study of blood T cell repertoires in COVID-19. Study information: Samples of COVID-19 (acute and convalescent) were obtained from the United States, Italy and Spain. PBMCs, B-cell-depleted T cells, or T cells were the source of the cDNA or gDNA that made up the material.

Germline values: CDR1 LNHNV, CDR2 YYDKDF (reference sequence). The CDR3 is 15 residues long. Remarks on this clone: At one of its ends the junction is not consistent with the germline gene, which may arise from a read error.

How the authors handled the data: Amplification from reference gene primers served as the basis for estimated nucleated cell counts. Method: immunoSEQ multiplex PCR; TCRdb's copy keeps in-frame clones and lacks some. The V and J calls and clone size come from that table; D and trimming were worked out from the DNA. The table includes tens of thousands of clones, about 74% detected once. This clonotype was sampled from a human donor in a cohort sampled during active COVID-19. This rearrangement joins TRBV15 to TRBJ2-7, with 7 bases that match TRBD2. The specimen was peripheral blood. The CDR3 DNA reads TGTGCCACCAGCCGAGAGGGAGGGACCTCCTACGAGCAGTACTTC. Translated: CATSREGGTSYEQYF.